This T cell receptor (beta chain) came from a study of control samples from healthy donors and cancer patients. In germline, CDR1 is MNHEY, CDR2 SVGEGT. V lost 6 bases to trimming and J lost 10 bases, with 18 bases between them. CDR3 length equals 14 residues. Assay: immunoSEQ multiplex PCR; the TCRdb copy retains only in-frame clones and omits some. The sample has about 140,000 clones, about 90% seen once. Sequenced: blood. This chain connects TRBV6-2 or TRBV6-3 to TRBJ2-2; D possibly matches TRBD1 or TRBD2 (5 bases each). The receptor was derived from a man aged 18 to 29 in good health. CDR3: CASSRRDQTSELFF. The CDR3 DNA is TGTGCCAGCAGCCGCCGGGACCAAACGTCGGAGCTGTTTTTT.